A single sample is the source of the 5 T cell receptor beta chains below, sequenced in a study of OX40 agonist ivuxolimab in advanced cancers. The method was immunoSEQ multiplex PCR; TCRdb's version includes in-frame clones alone and lacks a portion of them. This sample has under 90,000 clones, with roughly 87% found just once. Material: CD4+ or CD8+ T cells sorted from blood, obtained in a trial of the OX40 agonist ivuxolimab. The receptors derive from an adult with an advanced solid tumor such as melanoma, head and neck, liver or kidney cancer.

The genes are TRBV18 and TRBJ2-1, with D uncertain. From germline, CDR1 is KGHSH and CDR2 LQKENI. V was trimmed by 4 bases and J by 7 bases, leaving 8 bases between them. The CDR3 extends over 12 amino acids. The CDR3 DNA reads as TGTGCCAGCTCACTCACTCTAAATGAGCAGTTCTTC. It specifies CASSLTLNEQFF. The variable domain in full, with the rest retrieved from reference TRBV18 and TRBJ2-1, is NAGVMQNPRHLVRRRGQEARLRCSPMKGHSHVYWYRQLPEEGLKFMVYLQKENIIDESGMPKERFSAEFPKEGPSILRIQQVVRGDSAAYFCASSLTLNEQFFGPGTRLTVL.

In this sample, this clone turned up a few times. This chain joins TRBV2 and TRBJ1-6; the D is unclear. Germline lookup yields CDR1 SNHLY and CDR2 FYNNEI. V lost 4 bases and J 12 bases, leaving 19 bases between the germline ends. The CDR3 loop spans 15 amino acids. The CDR3 DNA reads as TGTGCCAGCAGTGCCGTGACGCCGAGAGACGGACCCCTCCACTTT. It encodes CASSAVTPRDGPLHF.

This chain links TRBV4-1 with TRBJ2-5; 8 nucleotides line up with TRBD2. V shed 1 base, J shed 4 bases, and the junction held 14 bases outside the gene matches. The CDR3 runs 18 residues. Germline loops: CDR1 MGHRA, CDR2 YSYEKL. CDR3 nucleotides: TGCGCCAGCAGCCAAGTTGCGGTAAGGAGCGGGAGAAGAGAGACCCAGTACTTC. Translating it yields CASSQVAVRSGRRETQYF.

This chain links TRBV7-2 with TRBJ1-1; D is perhaps TRBD1 (6 bases). Trimming left V 1 base short and J 1 base short, with 7 bases between. This CDR3 has 14 amino acids. The germline gives CDR1 SGHTA, CDR2 FQGNSA. The CDR3 is CASSLVRGNTEAFF. CDR3 coding DNA: TGTGCCAGCAGCTTAGTCAGGGGGAACACTGAAGCTTTCTTT. Variable domain in full (rest from reference TRBV7-2 and TRBJ1-1): GAGVSQSPSNKVTEKGKDVELRCDPISGHTALYWYRQSLGQGLEFLIYFQGNSAPDKSGLPSDRFSAERTGGSVSTLTIQRTQQEDSAVYLCASSLVRGNTEAFFGQGTRLTVV.

This clone was picked up one time. The chain combines TRBV5-8 with TRBJ2-5, with 13 bases lining up with TRBD2. This CDR3 has 16 amino acids. V was clipped by 4 bases and J by 5 bases; unmatched bases: 8. Germline V CDR1 and CDR2: SGHTS, YDEGEE. The CDR3 is CASSQGLAGLGETQYF. The CDR3 region has the DNA TGTGCCAGCAGCCAGGGACTAGCGGGGCTAGGGGAGACCCAGTACTTC.